The present T cell receptor (beta chain) was sequenced within a study of early T cells in non-severe SARS-CoV-2 infection. Study summary: With bulk RNA from unsorted whole blood as input, sequencing yielded unpaired chains.

This clonotype was counted at least ten times. Antigen specificity is unknown. cDNA molecules, individually, were tagged with unique molecular identifiers. TCRdb re-called the 5' RACE reads with MiXCR, one entry per CDR3 protein. The sample has under 80,000 distinct CDR3 sequences, roughly 11% seen once. Study-wide findings and caveats: Private and CD4 specificities were missed by VDJdb matching, which favored anti-spike CD8 responses.

Input material: whole blood. This receptor was taken from an adult who was a healthcare worker with PCR-confirmed SARS-CoV-2 infection or an uninfected control (not recorded which).

In DNA, the CDR3 is TGTGCCAGCACCTCCCTAGGGGACGAAAACATTCAGTACTTC. Amino acids: CASTSLGDENIQYF. The rearrangement uses TRBV6-1 and TRBJ2-4; D possibly uses TRBD1 or TRBD2 (5 bases each). In germline, CDR1 is MNHNS, CDR2 SASEGT. V lost 7 bases and J 5 bases, leaving 15 bases between the germline ends. The CDR3 covers 14 residues.